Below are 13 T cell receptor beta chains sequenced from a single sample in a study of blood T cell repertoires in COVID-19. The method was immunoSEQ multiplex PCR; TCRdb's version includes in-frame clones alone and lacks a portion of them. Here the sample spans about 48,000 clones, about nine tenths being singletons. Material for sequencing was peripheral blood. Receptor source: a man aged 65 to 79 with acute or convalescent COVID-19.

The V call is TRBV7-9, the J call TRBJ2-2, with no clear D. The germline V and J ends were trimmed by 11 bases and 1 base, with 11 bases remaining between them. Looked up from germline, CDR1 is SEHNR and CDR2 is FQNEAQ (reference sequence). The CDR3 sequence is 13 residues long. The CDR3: CAPRLKNTGELFF. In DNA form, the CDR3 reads TGTGCCCCGCGCCTCAAGAACACCGGGGAGCTGTTTTTT.

The CDR3 nucleotides read TGTGCCAGCAGGGGCGTCCTCGTGGGAGGCCCCGAAGCTTTCTTT. Its protein is CASRGVLVGGPEAFF. This chain links TRBV7-9 with TRBJ1-1; D gene unclear. Germline assignment: CDR1 SEHNR and CDR2 FQNEAQ (reference sequence). The V gene lost 6 bases and the J gene lost 8 bases, with 22 bases spanning the gap. There are 15 residues in the CDR3.

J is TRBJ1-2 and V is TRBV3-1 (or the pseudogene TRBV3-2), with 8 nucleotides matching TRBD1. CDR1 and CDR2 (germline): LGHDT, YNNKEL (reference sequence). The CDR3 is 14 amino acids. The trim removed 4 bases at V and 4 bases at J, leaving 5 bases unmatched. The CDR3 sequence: CASSRDRGIYGYTF. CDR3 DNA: TGTGCCAGCAGCCGTGACAGGGGCATCTATGGCTACACCTTC.

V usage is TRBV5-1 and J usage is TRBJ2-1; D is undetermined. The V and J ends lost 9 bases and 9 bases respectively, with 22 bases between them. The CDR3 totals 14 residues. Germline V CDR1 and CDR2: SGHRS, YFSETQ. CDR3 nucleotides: TGCGCCACGCGCCTGGATGGGTCCCCAGGTGAGCAGTTCTTC. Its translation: CATRLDGSPGEQFF.

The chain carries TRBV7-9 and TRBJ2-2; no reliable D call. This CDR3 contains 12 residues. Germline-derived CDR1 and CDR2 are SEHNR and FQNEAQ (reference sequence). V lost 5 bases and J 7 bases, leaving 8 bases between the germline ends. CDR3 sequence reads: CASSPPSGELFF. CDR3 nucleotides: TGTGCCAGCAGCCCCCCCAGCGGGGAGCTGTTTTTT.

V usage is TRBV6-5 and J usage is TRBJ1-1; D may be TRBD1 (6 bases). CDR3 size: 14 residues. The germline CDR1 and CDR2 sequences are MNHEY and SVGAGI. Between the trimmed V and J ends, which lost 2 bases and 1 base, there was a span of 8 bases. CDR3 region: CASSYGRGNTEAFF. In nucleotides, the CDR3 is TGTGCCAGCAGTTACGGCAGGGGGAACACTGAAGCTTTCTTT.

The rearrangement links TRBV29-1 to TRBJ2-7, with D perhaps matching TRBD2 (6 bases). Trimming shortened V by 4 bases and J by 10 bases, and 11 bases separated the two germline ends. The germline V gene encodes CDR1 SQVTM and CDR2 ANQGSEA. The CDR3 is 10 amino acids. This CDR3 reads CSVGREVQYF. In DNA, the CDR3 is TGCAGCGTTGGTAGGGAGGTTCAGTACTTC.

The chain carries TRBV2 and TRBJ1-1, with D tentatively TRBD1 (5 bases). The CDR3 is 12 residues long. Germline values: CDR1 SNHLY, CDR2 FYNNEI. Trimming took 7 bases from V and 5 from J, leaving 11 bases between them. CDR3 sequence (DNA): TGTGCCAGCACAGGGATGGGAACTGAAGCTTTCTTT. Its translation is CASTGMGTEAFF.

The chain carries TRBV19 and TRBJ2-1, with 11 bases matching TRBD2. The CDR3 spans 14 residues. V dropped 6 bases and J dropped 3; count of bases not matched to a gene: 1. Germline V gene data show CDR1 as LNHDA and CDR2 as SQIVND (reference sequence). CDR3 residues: CASRLAGDYNEQFF. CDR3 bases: TGTGCCAGTAGACTAGCGGGGGACTACAATGAGCAGTTCTTC.

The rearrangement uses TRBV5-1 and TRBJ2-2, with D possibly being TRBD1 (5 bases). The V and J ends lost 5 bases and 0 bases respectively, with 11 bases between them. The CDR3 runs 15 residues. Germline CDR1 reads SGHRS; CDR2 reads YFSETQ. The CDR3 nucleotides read TGCGCCAGCAGAGGTCAGGGCGCGAACACCGGGGAGCTGTTTTTT. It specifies CASRGQGANTGELFF.

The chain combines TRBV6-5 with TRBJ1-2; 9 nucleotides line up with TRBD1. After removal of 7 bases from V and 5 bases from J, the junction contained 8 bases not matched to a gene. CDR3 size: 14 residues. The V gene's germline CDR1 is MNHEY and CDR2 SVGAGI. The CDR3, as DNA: TGTGCCAGCATCCCGGGACAGGGCCCTTATGGCTACACCTTC. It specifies CASIPGQGPYGYTF.

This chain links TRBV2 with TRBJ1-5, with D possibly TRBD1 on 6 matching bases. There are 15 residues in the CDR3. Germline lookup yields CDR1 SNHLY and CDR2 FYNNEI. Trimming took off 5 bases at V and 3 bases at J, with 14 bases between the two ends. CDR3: CASSPRGGLNQPQHF. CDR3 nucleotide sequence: TGTGCCAGCAGTCCCCGGGGGGGCCTCAATCAGCCCCAGCATTTT.

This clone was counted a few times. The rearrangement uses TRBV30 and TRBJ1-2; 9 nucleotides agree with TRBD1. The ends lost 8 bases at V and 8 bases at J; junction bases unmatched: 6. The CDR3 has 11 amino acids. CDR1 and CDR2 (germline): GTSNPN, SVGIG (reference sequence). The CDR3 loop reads CANHRGLGYTF. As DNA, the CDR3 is TGTGCCAACCACAGGGGGCTGGGCTACACCTTC.